A single T cell receptor (beta chain) is shown here with its context. The antigen it recognizes is unknown. Per-base quality was not reported, and no clone a single base away is much larger than it. Libraries were prepared through 5' RACE. Sequencing used an Illumina HiSeq 2500. The second PCR ran for roughly 7 to 11 cycles and used a J-beta primer mix along with a sample-barcoded 5' primer. Each TCR beta cDNA molecule received a unique molecular identifier from a template-switch 5' adaptor carrying 12 random nucleotides. Each sample yielded at least 2.5 million CDR3-containing paired-end reads. First-strand cDNA was synthesized from all RNA with the Mint cDNA synthesis kit, primed by a TRBC-specific oligonucleotide. Following uracil-DNA glycosylase treatment, a first 18-cycle PCR with universal primers M1SS and BC2_uni_R was performed on all cDNA. The authors processed their data as follows. For normalization, 1 million high-quality reads, each with a distinct molecular identifier, were randomly selected from each sample. Reads with shared molecular identifiers were discarded instead of being binned into consensus sequences. MiTCR, set to a Q25 quality threshold and the strictest error-elimination algorithm, was used for CDR3 identification, clonotype clustering and error correction. A nonparametric unseen species model with Euler transformation was used to estimate lower-bound total TCR beta diversity. The raw public data were reprocessed by TCRdb itself: fastp quality trimming at Q25, MiXCR clonotype calling, in-frame beta chains only. Each CDR3 protein appears once, grouped with its most common genes and DNA. TCRdb, not the original authors, processed these V and J calls. The sample records around 1,700,000 distinct CDR3 sequences, 28% of which are singletons. Of the sample, 7.7% is held by the ten largest clones.

V loses 2 bases, J loses 7 bases, and the germline ends lie 10 bases apart. The CDR3 starts with the cysteine, ends with the phenylalanine, and has 13 residues. Solely the CDR3 DNA is kept, with 39 bases framed from the first base. The germline V gene gives CDR1 as MRHNA and CDR2 as SNTAGT. The approximately 39 donors, aged about 6 to 90 years, were systemically healthy Caucasian individuals from Russia. Each donor gave 8 to 10 milliliters of peripheral blood, collected into EDTA-treated Vacutainer tubes. Ficoll-Paque density-gradient centrifugation was used to isolate PBMCs, with at least 7 million per sample. Total RNA, at least 5 micrograms per sample, was extracted from PBMCs with Trizol reagent. For every donor, an aliquot of PBMCs went through flow cytometry to measure the percentages of naive CD45RAhigh/CD27high T cells. The data were taken from a study of blood T cells in healthy people across ages (dated by TCRdb to 2013 to 2016). About the study as a whole: In model experiments, template switching captured roughly one uniquely barcoded TCR beta cDNA molecule for every two T cells. Age-related changes in TCR beta repertoire diversity were measured in the study by deep sequencing normalized with unique cDNA molecular identifiers. Donors were grouped into four age groups: young (average approximately 16 years), middle-aged (39), aged (62) and long-lived (approximately 78). To avoid experimental bias, donors of different ages were randomly spread across the sequencing lanes. The study analyzed two additional independent replicas of 1 million unique cDNA reads from the same blood draw for two donors, one aged 18 to 30 and one aged 80 or older. Study-level results and caveats: A strong correlation was found between observed TCR beta diversity and the percentage of naive T cells measured by flow cytometry. Estimates of total diversity from one million sequenced T cells were regarded as lower bounds and underestimates. Compared with the aged group, more naive CD4+ T cells, fewer expanded clones and increased TCR diversity were shown by the long-lived group, suggesting age selection. As age increased, observed TCR beta diversity per million T cells dropped in a roughly linear way, and a significant reduction was already evident by age 40. Bulk unsorted PBMC profiling prevented conclusive comparison of naive and antigen-experienced compartments. Because the CMV infection status of the donors was unknown, age-related changes in expanded clonotypes may potentially have been confounded.

The sequence joins TRBV6-4 to TRBJ2-3; no D segment can be confidently identified. The receptor comes from a woman younger than 45 in good health. The material sequenced was blood. The bases read TGTGCCAGCAGTGACAGACTGGGTTATACGCAGTATTTT. The translation is CASSDRLGYTQYF.